The text below deals with one T cell receptor (beta chain). Its cognate antigen is unknown. V lost 5 bases and J 1 base, leaving 11 bases between the germline ends. Germline values: CDR1 SGHVS, CDR2 FNYEAQ. This CDR3 is built from 14 residues. This specimen comes from a study of Ad26.COV2.S vaccination and SARS-CoV-2 variants. Study details: As a participant in COV1001, the donor was in the Ad26.COV2.S trial arm. Study conclusions and caveats: Analyses of TCR breadth and depth may have underestimated total T cell responses. The study found similar non-spike TCR breadth in vaccine and placebo recipients.

Treatment denoted: over 15 received Ad26.COV2.S at low or high dose, single or two shots; roughly five received placebo; per-sample allocation not given. Day 63 after the first vaccine or placebo injection was the time point for sampling. Wuhan-strain spike was delivered by a replication-incompetent Ad26 vector. The assay was immunoSEQ multiplex PCR, and TCRdb's table has in-frame clones only and misses some. The sample comprises around 310,000 clones, 90% of which are singletons, and 5% to 6.5% rests with the top ten. The rearrangement uses TRBV7-6 and TRBJ1-1; no clear D gene. This receptor was identified in a person aged 18-60 years who received the Ad26.COV2.S COVID-19 vaccine or a placebo. The sequencing used peripheral blood, collected in a trial of Ad26.COV2.S vaccine versus placebo. In DNA, the CDR3 is TGTGCCAGCAGCCCCGGACCTACGAACACTGAAGCTTTCTTT. Amino acids: CASSPGPTNTEAFF.